This is a list of T cell receptor beta chains from one sample in a study of blood T cell repertoires in COVID-19. Generated by immunoSEQ multiplex PCR, the TCRdb table keeps only in-frame clones and is missing some. Of approximately 380,000 clones listed, 80% to 95% are singletons. Sample: PBMCs or T cells enriched from blood (not recorded which). These receptors came from a woman between 40 and 50 years old who had been exposed to COVID-19. Both conserved end residues are part of each CDR3. The order of the fields is CDR3 protein, CDR3 DNA, D gene, clone size, V gene, J gene. The D gene is left open where the match is weak. Only some rows state a clone size, as once, few, many or a class for expanded clones.

cdr3_aa: CASSPKSGLAGVSNEQFF; cdr3_nt: TGCGCCAGCAGCCCAAAATCGGGACTAGCGGGAGTTAGCAATGAGCAGTTCTTC; d_call: TRBD2; clone_size: .; v_call: TRBV4-3; j_call: TRBJ2-1
cdr3_aa: CASSFPPGLGSGELFF; cdr3_nt: TGTGCCAGCAGCTTCCCCCCGGGACTAGGATCCGGGGAGCTGTTTTTT; d_call: TRBD2; clone_size: .; v_call: TRBV7-2; j_call: TRBJ2-2
cdr3_aa: CASSIGGGYTF; cdr3_nt: TGTGCCAGTAGTATTGGCGGGGGCTACACCTTC; d_call: .; clone_size: .; v_call: TRBV19; j_call: TRBJ1-2
cdr3_aa: CASKETGVPDTQYF; cdr3_nt: TGTGCCAGCAAGGAGACAGGGGTCCCAGATACGCAGTATTTT; d_call: TRBD1; clone_size: .; v_call: TRBV6-5; j_call: TRBJ2-3
cdr3_aa: CASSQDRNTEAFF; cdr3_nt: TGTGCCAGCAGTCAGGACAGGAACACTGAAGCTTTCTTT; d_call: .; clone_size: .; v_call: TRBV11-2; j_call: TRBJ1-1
cdr3_aa: CASSRTGQNYGYTF; cdr3_nt: TGTGCCAGCAGCCGGACGGGACAAAACTATGGCTACACCTTC; d_call: .; clone_size: .; v_call: TRBV6-5; j_call: TRBJ1-2
cdr3_aa: CASSEQGSAIETQYF; cdr3_nt: TGCGCCAGCAGCGAACAAGGGAGCGCGATAGAGACCCAGTACTTC; d_call: .; clone_size: .; v_call: TRBV5-1; j_call: TRBJ2-5
cdr3_aa: CASSVSRITDTQYF; cdr3_nt: TGTGCCAGCAGTGTAAGCAGGATCACAGATACGCAGTATTTT; d_call: .; clone_size: .; v_call: TRBV6-4; j_call: TRBJ2-3
cdr3_aa: CASSKTGSHPGYTF; cdr3_nt: TGTGCCAGCAGTAAAACAGGGTCCCATCCCGGCTACACCTTC; d_call: .; clone_size: few; v_call: TRBV6-6; j_call: TRBJ1-2
cdr3_aa: CASAGARGYGYTF; cdr3_nt: TGTGCCAGCGCGGGTGCCAGGGGGTATGGCTACACCTTC; d_call: TRBD1; clone_size: .; v_call: TRBV7-9; j_call: TRBJ1-2
cdr3_aa: CATSDPSGDRLSEQFF; cdr3_nt: TGTGCCACCAGTGACCCCTCGGGGGACAGGTTGAGTGAGCAGTTCTTC; d_call: TRBD1; clone_size: once; v_call: TRBV24-1; j_call: TRBJ2-1
cdr3_aa: CASSRRAGDEQYF; cdr3_nt: TGTGCCAGCTCACGGAGGGCCGGGGACGAGCAGTACTTC; d_call: .; clone_size: once; v_call: TRBV7-3; j_call: TRBJ2-7
cdr3_aa: CSGSRGTNEKLFF; cdr3_nt: TGCAGCGGGAGTCGAGGGACTAATGAAAAACTGTTTTTT; d_call: .; clone_size: once; v_call: TRBV29-1; j_call: TRBJ1-4
cdr3_aa: CASSGGTGRDQPQHF; cdr3_nt: TGTGCCAGCAGTGGAGGGACAGGTCGGGATCAGCCCCAGCATTTT; d_call: TRBD1; clone_size: .; v_call: TRBV2; j_call: TRBJ1-5
cdr3_aa: CASSGDSSNYGYTF; cdr3_nt: TGTGCCAGCAGCGGGGACAGTTCTAACTATGGCTACACCTTC; d_call: TRBD1; clone_size: .; v_call: TRBV27; j_call: TRBJ1-2